The 5 T cell receptor beta chains in this list originate from one sample, sequenced in a study of metastatic and nonmetastatic thyroid tumors (dated by TCRdb to about 2020). No patient had received any treatment before thyroid surgery. Libraries were constructed by PCR. The sequencer was an Illumina HiSeq 4000. TCRdb itself trimmed the public reads at Q25 with fastp, ran MiXCR and retained productive beta chains. The sample data list tens of thousands of clones, and more than 20% of these were observed just once. Of the sample, about a sixth falls within the top ten clones. The sequenced sample was blood. All receptors come from a female donor with papillary thyroid cancer or a benign thyroid nodule (not recorded which). Some clones in this sample may be carry-over from other donors' samples.

In this sample, this clone turned up many times. V usage is TRBV7-8 and J usage is TRBJ2-3, with TRBD1 as a possible D gene (6 bases). This CDR3 has 14 amino acids. Germline V gene data show CDR1 as SGHVS and CDR2 as FQNEAQ. Trimming stripped 6 bases from V and 2 bases from J, with 12 bases between. The CDR3, as DNA: TGTGCCAGCAGTAGAGGGGGTAACACAGATACGCAGTATTTT. It translates to CASSRGGNTDTQYF.

This clone has at least ten counts. The DNA for the CDR3 is TGTGCCAGCAGCACAGGGAATTCTGGAAACACCATATATTTT. Translating gives CASSTGNSGNTIYF. The chain carries TRBV3-1 and TRBJ1-3, with a tentative D call TRBD1 (6 bases). The CDR3 runs to 14 residues. V lost 5 bases to trimming and J lost 1 base, with 9 bases between them. CDR1 LGHDT and CDR2 YNNKEL come from the germline V gene (reference sequence).

This clone has just a few counts. V usage is TRBV6-2 or TRBV6-3 and J usage is TRBJ1-5; a weak D match, TRBD1 (6 bases). Germline lookup yields CDR1 MNHEY and CDR2 SVGEGT. CDR3 length: 15 residues. Deletions cut 8 bases from V and 2 bases from J, with 16 bases between. Here the CDR3 DNA reads TGTGCCAGCGGCAGGGGCGGTTGGCGCAATCAGCCCCAGCATTTT. Encoded protein: CASGRGGWRNQPQHF.

With regard to this clone: This may be a read error: a much more frequent sequence differs by one nucleotide. The chain combines TRBV7-8 with TRBJ2-7; 7 nucleotides align to TRBD1. After removal of 4 bases from V and 7 bases from J, the junction contained 13 bases not matched to a gene. The CDR3 extends over 15 amino acids. Germline V gene data show CDR1 as SGHVS and CDR2 as FQNEAQ. In nucleotides, the CDR3 is TGTGCCAGCAGCTCAGCCGGGACAGTGATGGGGGAGCAGTACTTC. It codes for CASSSAGTVMGEQYF.

The chain has TRBV9 and TRBJ2-2; tentative D call: TRBD2 (5 bases). V dropped 0 bases and J dropped 5 bases, with 11 bases sitting between them. Germline V gives CDR1 SGDLS, CDR2 YYNGEE. The CDR3 runs to 15 residues. CDR3: CASSVAGRETGELFF. For the CDR3, the DNA is TGTGCCAGCAGCGTAGCGGGAAGGGAAACCGGGGAGCTGTTTTTT.